This TCR beta chain was observed in a study of a mutant IDH1 vaccine in newly diagnosed glioma. Across the study: Every participant had undergone radiotherapy, temozolomide, or both before, and most underwent both. Overall study results and limits: Top peripheral T cell clonotype shifts appeared unrelated to pseudoprogression.

Time point noted: week 23, last vaccination. Each dose of the vaccine consisted of 300 ug of mutant IDH1 20-mer peptide, with topical imiquimod. Concerning this clone: The antigen is undetermined.

The protocol was immunoSEQ multiplex PCR, while the TCRdb copy is restricted to in-frame clones and leaves out a portion. The top ten clones hold about 13% of a sample with some 20,000 clones, roughly 82% of them seen once. The CDR3 runs to 13 residues. V gave up 6 bases and J gave up 3 bases; unmatched junction bases: 4. The germline V gene has CDR1 MNHNS and CDR2 SASEGT. The clonotype was recovered from a man aged 30-40 years with glioma. V gene TRBV6-1 combines with J gene TRBJ1-2; TRBD1 matches at 7 bases. This specimen was PBMCs, taken from a glioma patient whose treatment included an IDH1 peptide vaccine. The chain's CDR3 is CASRSGGHYGYTF. The CDR3 DNA reads as TGTGCCAGCAGATCAGGGGGGCACTATGGCTACACCTTC.